The 23 T cell receptor beta chains below were found in one sample sequenced in a study of blood T cell repertoires in COVID-19. Clones were sequenced by immunoSEQ multiplex PCR, and TCRdb holds only the in-frame ones, with some missing. Among over 300,000 clones listed, around 87% were seen once. The material sequenced was PBMCs or T cells enriched from blood (not recorded which). These receptors were obtained from a woman aged 25 to 45 with acute COVID-19.

V and J are TRBV3-1 (or the pseudogene TRBV3-2) and TRBJ1-4; D is uncertain. Germline V lookup: CDR1 LGHDT, CDR2 YNNKEL (reference sequence). This CDR3 region has 16 residues. V lost 0 bases to trimming and J lost 6 bases, with 14 bases between them. CDR3 loop: CASSQDMRVVDEKLFF. In DNA form, the CDR3 reads TGTGCCAGCAGCCAAGATATGAGGGTAGTGGATGAAAAACTGTTTTTT.

The chain has TRBV11-3 and TRBJ2-3; TRBD1 matches 10 bases. With V trimmed by 1 base and J by 3 bases, 4 bases remained unmatched. The CDR3 contains 16 residues. Germline-derived CDR1 and CDR2 are SGHNT and YENEEA. The CDR3 coding sequence is TGTGCCAGCAGCTTAGGTCGGACAGGGGGTACAGATACGCAGTATTTT. This gives the protein CASSLGRTGGTDTQYF.

The chain links TRBV9 to TRBJ1-4; weak D call: TRBD1 (5 bases). V was pared by 0 bases and J by 10 bases, with 16 bases between. Germline assignment: CDR1 SGDLS and CDR2 YYNGEE. The CDR3 spans 15 residues. The CDR3 loop reads CASSVGMQGLGKLFF. The CDR3 DNA reads TGTGCCAGCAGCGTAGGTATGCAGGGTCTCGGAAAACTGTTTTTT.

The chain uses TRBV24-1 and TRBJ2-3; TRBD2 matches 14 bases. The length of the CDR3 is 17 residues. The germline gives CDR1 KGHDR, CDR2 SFDVKD. J gave up 1 base and V 4 bases, and 3 bases lay outside the gene matches. The CDR3 coding sequence is TGTGCCACCAGTGACCCGGGACTAGCGGGAGGCACAGATACGCAGTATTTT. Translation gives CATSDPGLAGGTDTQYF.

In its sample, this clone was seen once. This chain joins TRBV7-2 and TRBJ1-5, with 8 bases matching TRBD1. CDR1 SGHTA and CDR2 FQGNSA come from the germline V gene. Trimming took 1 base from V and 4 from J; bases not matched to a gene: 6. CDR3 length: 16 residues. The DNA for the CDR3 is TGTGCCAGCAGCTTAGAAGGGACAGGATATAATCAGCCCCAGCATTTT. Translation gives CASSLEGTGYNQPQHF.

The genes are TRBV15 and TRBJ1-2, with 9 bases that match TRBD1. CDR1 is LNHNV and CDR2 is YYDKDF in the germline V gene (reference sequence). The CDR3 is 13 amino acids. Losses at the gene ends were 1 base for V and 8 bases for J; bases not matched to a gene: 2. CDR3 DNA sequence: TGTGCCACCAGCAGAGGACAGGGGGACGGCTACACCTTC. Its protein is CATSRGQGDGYTF.

The chain uses TRBV7-3 and TRBJ2-2; 8 bases line up with TRBD1. This CDR3 region has 16 residues. The germline CDR1 and CDR2 sequences are SGHTA and FQGTGA. V lost 5 bases and J lost 2; bases outside the gene matches: 7. The CDR3 loop is CASSLVGQGNTGELFF. CDR3 coding DNA: TGTGCCAGCAGCCTAGTTGGACAGGGAAACACCGGGGAGCTGTTTTTT.

The rearrangement uses TRBV10-2 and TRBJ1-5; D unresolved. CDR1 is WSHSY and CDR2 is SAAADI in the germline V gene. This CDR3 has 18 residues. V lost 1 base and J lost 0, with 16 bases in between. The CDR3 region has the DNA TGCGCCAGCAGTGAGTATTCGGTCCAGGTCTATAGCAATCAGCCCCAGCATTTT. Encoded protein: CASSEYSVQVYSNQPQHF.

The rearrangement links TRBV5-1 to TRBJ2-3, with TRBD2 matching 11 bases. Per the germline V gene, CDR1 is SGHRS and CDR2 is YFSETQ. The CDR3 consists of 17 residues. Losses at the gene ends were 2 bases for V and 3 bases for J; bases not matched to a gene: 8. CDR3 protein: CASSFSGSSGGTDTQYF. The CDR3 DNA follows: TGCGCCAGCAGCTTTTCGGGTTCTAGCGGGGGGACAGATACGCAGTATTTT.

The rearrangement uses TRBV24-1 and TRBJ2-2; no definite D call. The V gene lost 7 bases and the J gene lost 2 bases, with 7 bases spanning the gap. The germline gives CDR1 KGHDR, CDR2 SFDVKD. CDR3 size: 13 residues. The CDR3 spells CATRAANTGELFF. Written as DNA, the CDR3 is TGTGCCACCAGAGCCGCCAACACCGGGGAGCTGTTTTTT.

The V gene is TRBV24-1, the J gene TRBJ1-5; 9 bases line up with TRBD1. CDR1 is KGHDR, CDR2 SFDVKD, per germline. The ends lost 4 bases at V and 6 bases at J; junction bases unmatched: 6. There are 15 residues in the CDR3. The CDR3 sequence: CATSERTGVGQPQHF. The DNA of the CDR3 is TGTGCCACCAGTGAAAGGACAGGGGTTGGTCAGCCCCAGCATTTT.

This chain uses TRBV11-3 with TRBJ2-4; the match to TRBD1 covers 8 bases. Germline CDR1 reads SGHNT; CDR2 reads YENEEA. V was clipped by 5 bases and J by 0 bases; unmatched bases: 6. This CDR3 has 16 amino acids. The chain's CDR3 is CASSPGQALAKNIQYF. The DNA of the CDR3 is TGTGCCAGCAGCCCGGGACAGGCTCTAGCCAAAAACATTCAGTACTTC.

The V and J genes are TRBV9 and TRBJ2-1; 12 bases agree with TRBD2. The germline gives CDR1 SGDLS, CDR2 YYNGEE. V trimming: 4 bases; J trimming: 7 bases; junction bases outside the gene matches: 6. This CDR3 spans 15 amino acids. The CDR3 DNA follows: TGTGCCAGCAGCCCTAGCGGGGGGGCTGGTAATGAGCAGTTCTTC. Translating gives CASSPSGGAGNEQFF.

The chain joins TRBV19 to TRBJ1-2; possibly TRBD1 for D (6 bases). With 6 bases removed from V and 4 bases from J, the gap between germline ends came to 18 bases. CDR3 length: 15 residues. From germline, CDR1 is LNHDA and CDR2 SQIVND (reference sequence). The CDR3 loop reads CASRSSYGGSYGYTF. CDR3 sequence (DNA): TGTGCCAGTAGAAGCTCTTATGGGGGCTCCTATGGCTACACCTTC.

J is TRBJ2-1 and V is TRBV9, with TRBD1 matching 12 bases. Germline V gene lookup returns CDR1 SGDLS and CDR2 YYNGEE. The CDR3 contains 17 residues. The ends lost 2 bases at V and 2 bases at J; junction bases unmatched: 5. DNA of the CDR3: TGTGCCAGCAGCGTGGGCTGGGACAGGGGGCCCTACAATGAGCAGTTCTTC. Its protein is CASSVGWDRGPYNEQFF.

The chain uses TRBV4-2 and TRBJ2-1; 9 bases line up with TRBD2. This CDR3 is built from 16 residues. Germline CDR1 LGHNA, CDR2 YNFKEQ. The ends lost 1 base at V and 5 bases at J; junction bases unmatched: 6. This CDR3 reads CASSQASGASNNEQFF. The CDR3 DNA follows: TGTGCCAGCAGCCAAGCTAGCGGGGCTTCCAACAATGAGCAGTTCTTC.

The chain joins TRBV7-2 to TRBJ1-1, with D hard to call. CDR1 and CDR2 (germline): SGHTA, FQGNSA. Trimming stripped 6 bases from V and 5 bases from J, with 16 bases between. The CDR3 covers 14 residues. CDR3 sequence (DNA): TGTGCCAGCAGATCCGACCGGGGTTGGACTGAAGCTTTCTTT. Amino acid sequence: CASRSDRGWTEAFF.

The rearrangement uses TRBV6-1 and TRBJ1-2, with D unresolved. CDR1 is MNHNS, CDR2 SASEGT, per germline. Trimming stripped 2 bases from V and 0 bases from J, with 10 bases between. This CDR3 is 15 amino acids long. The CDR3 nucleotides read TGTGCCAGCAGTGAACAGGCAGTAGCTAACTATGGCTACACCTTC. The encoded protein is CASSEQAVANYGYTF.

The chain couples TRBV7-6 to TRBJ1-1; a possible D gene is TRBD1 (5 bases). Germline assignment: CDR1 SGHVS and CDR2 FNYEAQ. V lost 1 base and J 4 bases, leaving 13 bases between the germline ends. The CDR3 length is 15 residues. This CDR3 reads CASSLGTGRGTEAFF. The CDR3, as DNA: TGTGCCAGCAGCTTAGGTACGGGGCGGGGCACTGAAGCTTTCTTT. The entire variable domain, with the rest obtained from reference TRBV7-6 and TRBJ1-1, is as follows: GAGVSQSPRYKVTKRGQDVALRCDPISGHVSLYWYRQALGQGPEFLTYFNYEAQQDKSGLPNDRFSAERPEGSISTLTIQRTEQRDSAMYRCASSLGTGRGTEAFFGQGTRLTVV.

CDR3 residues: CASSFGTGTVYTEAFF. CDR3 DNA sequence: TGCGCCAGCAGCTTTGGGACCGGGACAGTCTACACTGAAGCTTTCTTT. The V call is TRBV5-1, the J call TRBJ1-1, with 7 bases aligning to TRBD1. The V gene's germline CDR1 is SGHRS and CDR2 YFSETQ. After removal of 2 bases from V and 3 bases from J, the junction contained 10 bases not matched to a gene. The CDR3 is 16 amino acids.

The rearrangement joins TRBV19 to TRBJ2-1; D perhaps matches TRBD2 (6 bases). This CDR3 spans 17 amino acids. The V and J ends lost 6 bases and 0 bases respectively, with 18 bases between them. The germline V gene encodes CDR1 LNHDA and CDR2 SQIVND (reference sequence). CDR3 sequence: CASRKAGPTSSYNEQFF. The CDR3 DNA is TGTGCCAGTAGAAAGGCGGGACCAACGAGCTCCTACAATGAGCAGTTCTTC.

This clone was picked up one time. The gene calls are TRBV4-3 and TRBJ1-2; D remains unclear. Germline loops: CDR1 LGHNA, CDR2 YSLEER. The CDR3 is 13 residues long. V gave up 0 bases and J gave up 8 bases, with 10 bases separating them. The CDR3 loop reads CASSQEIMEGYTF. CDR3 DNA: TGCGCCAGCAGCCAAGAAATAATGGAGGGCTACACCTTC.

The chain uses TRBV5-1 and TRBJ2-6; 7 nucleotides line up with TRBD1. The germline CDR1 and CDR2 sequences are SGHRS and YFSETQ. The CDR3 is made up of 16 amino acids. With V trimmed by 4 bases and J by 0 bases, 4 bases remained unmatched. The CDR3 loop reads CASSPGQNSGANVLTF. In nucleotides, the CDR3 is TGCGCCAGCAGCCCGGGACAGAACTCTGGGGCCAACGTCCTGACTTTC.